Sequencing of this T cell receptor (beta chain) was carried out in a study of blood T cells in healthy people across ages. Study results and caveats: Roughly linearly, TCR beta diversity per million T cells fell as age increased.

There are a few counts of this clonotype. Antigen specificity is unknown. With V trimmed by 0 bases and J by 3 bases, 4 bases remained unmatched. CDR1 DFQATT and CDR2 SNEGSKA come from the germline V gene (reference sequence). This CDR3 contains 14 residues. A second PCR, run for about 7 to 11 cycles, used a sample-barcoded 5' primer plus a J-beta primer mix. Sequencing yielded, for each sample, at least 2.5 million paired-end reads carrying CDR3. TCRdb reanalysed the 5' RACE reads using MiXCR and keeps one entry per CDR3 protein. The sample holds some 900,000 distinct CDR3 sequences, 48% seen once. Total RNA, at least 6 micrograms per sample, came from PBMCs.

This TCR came from a man under 40 in good health. The V and J genes are TRBV20-1 and TRBJ2-5; 7 nucleotides agree with TRBD2. The material sequenced was blood. The CDR3 protein is CSARDLAGEETQYF. CDR3 DNA sequence: TGCAGTGCTAGAGATCTTGCGGGGGAAGAGACCCAGTACTTC.